This paragraph reports one TCR beta chain. This specimen comes from a study of blood T cell repertoires in COVID-19. Germline V CDR1 and CDR2: MNHEY, SVGAGI. The CDR3 runs 15 residues. V was clipped by 2 bases and J by 0 bases, with 10 bases between them. Sequenced by immunoSEQ multiplex PCR; TCRdb stores in-frame clones only, minus some. The repertoire holds about 150,000 clones, with 80% as singletons. J is TRBJ1-2 and V is TRBV6-5; D gene uncertain. Sequenced: peripheral blood. The sequence came from a man aged 55 to 70 with acute or convalescent COVID-19. CDR3 nucleotide sequence: TGTGCCAGCAGTTACGTCGGTTTCACTAACTATGGCTACACCTTC. Translating it yields CASSYVGFTNYGYTF.